This T cell receptor (beta chain) stems from a study of PD-1 blockade in mismatch repair-deficient tumors. Study information: Patients had approximately 12 mismatch repair-deficient cancer types, all previously treated and progressing.

V gave up 4 bases and J gave up 6 bases; unmatched junction bases: 8. Germline V CDR1 and CDR2: MGHRA, YSYEKL. CDR3 length: 14 residues. Repertoires were generated with immunoSEQ multiplex PCR, while TCRdb's copy carries only in-frame clones and drops some. Here the sample spans roughly 25,000 clones, 83% being singletons. All patients were mismatch repair deficient, assessed by either PCR or immunohistochemistry. The count of this clone is one. This receptor was taken from an adult with mismatch repair-deficient cancer. The sample was peripheral blood, taken 12 weeks after starting pembrolizumab. The chain links TRBV4-1 to TRBJ2-7, with 8 bases matching TRBD2. DNA for the CDR3: TGCGCCAGCAGCCGCCCGACTAGCGTAAGCGAGCAGTACTTC. This gives the protein CASSRPTSVSEQYF.